This TCR beta chain was profiled in a study of blood T cell repertoires in COVID-19. Overall study context: The study drew acute and convalescent COVID-19 samples from the United States, Italy and Spain.

Here immunoSEQ multiplex PCR was the method, and the copy in TCRdb shows in-frame clones only, minus some. The sample carries more than 25,000 clones, about 80% recorded once. V lost 6 bases to trimming and J lost 5 bases, with 17 bases between them. The CDR3 extends over 14 amino acids. Germline V gene data show CDR1 as KGHSH and CDR2 as LQKENI. The chain joins TRBV18 to TRBJ2-7, with D perhaps matching TRBD2 (8 bases). The sequencing input was peripheral blood. The clonotype originates from a man between 65 and 85 years old with active COVID-19. The chain's CDR3 is CASSSTGRGHEQYF. The CDR3 DNA follows: TGTGCCAGCTCTTCTACCGGGAGGGGGCACGAGCAGTACTTC.